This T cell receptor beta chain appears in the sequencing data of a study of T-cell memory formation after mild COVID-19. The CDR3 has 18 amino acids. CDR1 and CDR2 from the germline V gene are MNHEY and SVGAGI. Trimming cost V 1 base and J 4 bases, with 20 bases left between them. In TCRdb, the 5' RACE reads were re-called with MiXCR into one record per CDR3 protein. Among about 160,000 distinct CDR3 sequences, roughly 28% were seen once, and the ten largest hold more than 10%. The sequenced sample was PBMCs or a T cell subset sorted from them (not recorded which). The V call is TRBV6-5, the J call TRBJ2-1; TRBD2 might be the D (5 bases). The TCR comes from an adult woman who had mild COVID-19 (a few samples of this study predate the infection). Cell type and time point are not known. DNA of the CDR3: TGTGCCAGCAGTTACTTGGCTCCGGGTGAAAGGGAGTACAATGAGCAGTTCTTC. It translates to CASSYLAPGEREYNEQFF.